The following is a T cell receptor beta chain sequence with its context. This clone's antigen is unknown. No base-level quality is on record; no much larger clone is a single base apart. Systemically healthy Caucasian individuals from Russia, 35 to 40 in total and aged roughly 6 to 95 years, were included as donors. Ten milliliters of peripheral blood were collected from each donor into EDTA-treated Vacutainer tubes. PBMCs were isolated by Ficoll-Paque density-gradient centrifugation, with at least 6 million obtained per sample. Total RNA was extracted from PBMCs with Trizol reagent, with at least 6 micrograms obtained per sample. For every donor, flow cytometry on a PBMC aliquot measured the percentage of naive CD45RAhigh/CD27high T cells. Based on the germline V gene (reference sequence), the CDR1 and CDR2 sequences are DFQATT and SNEGSKA. For this chain, trimming is 5 bases at the V end and 3 bases at the J end, and the number of junction bases without a gene match is 10. The CDR3 runs 15 residues from the cysteine to the phenylalanine. Here the CDR3 DNA is all that survives: 45 bases in frame from base 1.

This sample is drawn from a study of blood T cells in healthy people across ages (dated by TCRdb to about 2015). At the level of the whole study: In model experiments, template switching captured roughly one uniquely barcoded TCR beta cDNA molecule for every two T cells. The study measured age-related changes in TCR beta repertoire diversity using deep sequencing normalized with unique cDNA molecular identifiers. The donors were split into four age groups: young (average approximately 16 years), middle-aged (39), aged (roughly 65) and long-lived (under 85). To avoid experimental bias, donors of different ages were randomly spread across the sequencing lanes. The study analyzed two additional independent replicas of 1 million unique cDNA reads from the same blood draw for two donors, one aged 18 to 29 and one aged 80 or older. Points the paper makes about the study in general: Since profiling was done on bulk unsorted PBMCs, naive and antigen-experienced compartments could not be conclusively compared. Observed TCR beta diversity per million T cells fell roughly linearly with age, and a significant reduction was already apparent by age roughly 41. Compared with the aged group, the long-lived group had more naive CD4+ T cells, fewer expanded clones and increased TCR diversity, a pattern suggesting age selection. Because the CMV infection status of the donors was unknown, age-related changes in expanded clonotypes may potentially have been confounded. Total diversity estimates from one million sequenced T cells were considered lower bounds and underestimates. There was a strong correlation between observed TCR beta diversity and the percentage of naive T cells measured by flow cytometry.

To prepare the library, 5' RACE was applied. The reads were generated on an Illumina HiSeq 2500. The second PCR ran for roughly 7 to 12 cycles and used a J-beta primer mix along with a sample-barcoded 5' primer. A unique molecular identifier was introduced onto each TCR beta cDNA molecule by a template-switch 5' adaptor carrying 12 random nucleotides. Each sample yielded at least 2.5 million CDR3-containing paired-end reads. All of the RNA was converted into first-strand cDNA using the Mint cDNA synthesis kit, with a TRBC-specific oligonucleotide serving as the primer. All cDNA was treated with uracil-DNA glycosylase and then went through a first 18-cycle PCR with the universal primers M1SS and BC2_uni_R. The paper's data handling went like this. Normalization of each sample was performed by random selection of 1 million high-quality reads, each carrying a distinct molecular identifier. Reads with shared molecular identifiers were discarded instead of being binned into consensus sequences. MiTCR, run with a Q25 quality threshold and the strictest error-elimination algorithm, handled CDR3 identification, clonotype clustering and error correction. A nonparametric unseen species model with Euler transformation was used to estimate lower-bound total TCR beta diversity. TCRdb reran the public reads through fastp at Q25 and MiXCR, keeping productive beta chains. All rows with the same CDR3 protein become a single entry with the most common DNA and genes. It is TCRdb's table, rather than the study itself, that gives the V and J calls and clone size. This sample lists roughly 860,000 distinct CDR3 sequences; 62% were detected once. About a quarter of the sample is taken by the ten largest.

Material: blood. This clonotype originated in a man aged 25 to 45 in good health. This sequence uses TRBV20-1 and TRBJ2-5, and TRBD2 aligns with 9 junction nucleotides. For the CDR3, the sequence is CSAPTLRGGEETQYF. In nucleotide form, the sequence is TGCAGTGCTCCGACTTTGCGGGGGGGTGAAGAGACCCAGTACTTC.